This T cell receptor beta chain was documented in a study of Tregs in tolerant kidney transplant recipients. Unstimulated regulatory T cells (CD4+CD25+CD127-), CD4+CD25- non-regulatory cells, CD4 and CD8 cells were FACS-sorted from thawed PBMCs. Study results and limitations: Findings come from small patient numbers and require larger validation. No direct test of biological reproducibility was done here. Expanding Tregs on activated donor B cells appeared to best identify donor-specific TCRbeta clones.

A word on this clone: The antigen is unknown.

The assay was immunoSEQ multiplex PCR, and TCRdb's table has in-frame clones only and misses some. The sample carries about 240,000 clones, 80% to 85% recorded once. The CDR3 is 13 amino acids. V lost 4 bases to trimming and J lost 5 bases; unmatched junction nucleotides: 2. In germline, CDR1 is SGHDN, CDR2 FVKESK. This TCR was recovered from a human donor in good health. The V and J genes are TRBV14 and TRBJ1-3; 7 bases are a match to TRBD1. The sequencing sample was made of CD4+ T cells from blood. The CDR3 sequence: CASSRDRRNTIYF. The CDR3 DNA is TGTGCCAGCAGCCGGGACAGACGAAACACCATATATTTT. Full variable domain (outside the CDR3, taken from reference TRBV14 and TRBJ1-3): EAGVTQFPSHSVIEKGQTVTLRCDPISGHDNLYWYRRVMGKEIKFLLHFVKESKQDESGMPNNRFLAERTGGTYSTLKVQPAELEDSGVYFCASSRDRRNTIYFGEGSWLTVV.